The source of this T cell receptor beta chain is a study of cytotoxic CD8 clonotypes in ibrutinib-treated CLL. Overall study results and limits: Baseline levels of clonality went above those of age-matched healthy donors and moved with circulating CD8+ T-cell counts. Ibrutinib response saw clonality rise, and progression saw it return toward baseline.

Cryopreserved PBMCs were the source of around 2 micrograms of genomic DNA, which went to TCR beta libraries. CDR1 and CDR2 (germline): SGHRS, YFSETQ. This CDR3 is 15 amino acids long. Trimming stripped 4 bases from V and 2 bases from J, with 14 bases between. As to this clone: Its specificity is not known.

The repertoire was sequenced with immunoSEQ multiplex PCR; TCRdb's copy has only in-frame clones and lacks some. The sample holds 30,000 to 35,000 clones, 69% seen once. The rearrangement uses TRBV5-1 and TRBJ2-3; D uncertain. Here the sequenced sample was PBMCs, taken before ibrutinib treatment. The receptor's source is a human donor with chronic lymphocytic leukemia. Written as DNA, the CDR3 is TGCGCCAGCAGCCATGACCAGCCCTTCACAGATACGCAGTATTTT. It encodes CASSHDQPFTDTQYF. Together with reference TRBV5-1 and TRBJ2-3, the CDR3 gives the full variable domain: KAGVTQTPRYLIKTRGQQVTLSCSPISGHRSVSWYQQTPGQGLQFLFEYFSETQRNKGNFPGRFSGRQFSNSRSEMNVSTLELGDSALYLCASSHDQPFTDTQYFGPGTRLTVL.